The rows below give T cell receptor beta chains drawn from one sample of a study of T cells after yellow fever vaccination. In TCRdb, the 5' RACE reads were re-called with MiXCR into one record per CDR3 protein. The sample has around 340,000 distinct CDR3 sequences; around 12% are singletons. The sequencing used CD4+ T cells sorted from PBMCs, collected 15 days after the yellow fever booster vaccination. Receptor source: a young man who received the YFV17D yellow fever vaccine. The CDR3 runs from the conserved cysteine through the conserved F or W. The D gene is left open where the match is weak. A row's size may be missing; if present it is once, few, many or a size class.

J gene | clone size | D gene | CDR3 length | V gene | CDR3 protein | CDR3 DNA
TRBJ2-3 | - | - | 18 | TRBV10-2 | CATHSSKGRGKFTDTQYF | TGCGCCACCCATTCCTCGAAAGGAAGGGGAAAGTTCACAGATACGCAGTATTTT
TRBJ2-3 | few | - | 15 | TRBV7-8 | CASSSISGFTDTQYF | TGTGCCAGCAGCTCGATCTCGGGATTCACAGATACGCAGTATTTT
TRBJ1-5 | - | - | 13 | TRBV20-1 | CSGRDAFNQPQHF | TGCAGTGGCCGGGACGCCTTCAATCAGCCCCAGCATTTT
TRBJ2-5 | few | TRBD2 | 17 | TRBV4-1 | CASSQAPGRGAQETQYF | TGCGCCAGCAGCCAAGCCCCCGGGCGGGGGGCGCAGGAGACCCAGTACTTC
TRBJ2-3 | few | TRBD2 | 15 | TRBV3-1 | CASGPGGPSPDTQYF | TGTGCCAGCGGCCCGGGGGGGCCTTCCCCAGATACGCAGTATTTT
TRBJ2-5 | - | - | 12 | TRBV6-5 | CASRADGGTQYF | TGTGCCAGCAGGGCGGACGGAGGGACCCAGTACTTC
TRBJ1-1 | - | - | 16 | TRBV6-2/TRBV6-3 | CASSYSFAGDNTEAFF | TGTGCCAGCAGCTACTCCTTTGCAGGGGACAACACTGAAGCTTTCTTT
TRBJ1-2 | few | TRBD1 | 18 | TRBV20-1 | CSAREGRQGASVGHGYTF | TGCAGTGCTAGAGAGGGGAGACAGGGGGCAAGCGTGGGTCATGGCTACACCTTC
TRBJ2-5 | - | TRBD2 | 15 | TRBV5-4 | CASSPGTTRQETQYF | TGTGCCAGCAGCCCGGGGACTACCCGACAAGAGACCCAGTACTTC
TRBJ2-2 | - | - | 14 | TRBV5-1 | CASALTGNTGELFF | TGCGCCAGCGCCCTGACAGGGAACACCGGGGAGCTGTTTTTT
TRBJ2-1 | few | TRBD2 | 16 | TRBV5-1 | CASSLEVSGGADEQFF | TGCGCCAGCAGCTTGGAGGTTAGCGGGGGGGCCGATGAGCAGTTCTTC
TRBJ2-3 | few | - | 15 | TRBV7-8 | CASSPPRGSTDTQYF | TGTGCCAGCAGCCCCCCGCGGGGAAGCACAGATACGCAGTATTTT
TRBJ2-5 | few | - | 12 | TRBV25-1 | CASSYLGVPQYF | TGTGCCAGCAGTTATCTCGGGGTCCCCCAGTACTTC
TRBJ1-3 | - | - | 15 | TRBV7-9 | CASSFRGLSGNTIYF | TGTGCCAGCAGCTTTCGAGGTCTCTCTGGAAACACCATATATTTT
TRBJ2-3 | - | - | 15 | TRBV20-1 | CSARGGAGSTDTQYF | TGCAGTGCTAGAGGGGGGGCAGGTAGCACAGATACGCAGTATTTT
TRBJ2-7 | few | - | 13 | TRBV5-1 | CASSDILSHEQYF | TGCGCCAGCAGCGACATCCTCTCCCACGAGCAGTACTTC
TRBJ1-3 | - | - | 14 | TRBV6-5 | CASSPRFGGNTIYF | TGTGCCAGCAGTCCCCGCTTTGGTGGAAACACCATATATTTT
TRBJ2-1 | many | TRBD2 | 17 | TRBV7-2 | CASSGRLAGPSYNEQFF | TGTGCCAGCAGCGGCAGACTAGCGGGACCCTCCTACAATGAGCAGTTCTTC
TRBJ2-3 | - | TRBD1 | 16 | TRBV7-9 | CASSQFGTGGIDTQYF | TGTGCCAGCAGCCAATTCGGGACAGGGGGCATAGATACGCAGTATTTT
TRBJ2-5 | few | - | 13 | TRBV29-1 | CSVEDNLGETQYF | TGCAGCGTTGAAGATAACCTTGGAGAGACCCAGTACTTC
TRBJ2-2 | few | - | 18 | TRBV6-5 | CASSYSAWQGGGTGELFF | TGTGCCAGCAGTTACTCCGCCTGGCAGGGCGGTGGCACCGGGGAGCTGTTTTTT
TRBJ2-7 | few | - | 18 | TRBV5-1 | CASSLDPPTGNDPYEQYF | TGCGCCAGCAGCTTGGATCCCCCTACGGGGAATGACCCCTACGAGCAGTACTTC
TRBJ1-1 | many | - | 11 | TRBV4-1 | CASSLGAEAFF | TGCGCCAGCAGCCTCGGGGCTGAAGCTTTCTTT
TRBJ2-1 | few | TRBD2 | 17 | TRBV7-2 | CASSLTPSSGGLNEQFF | TGTGCCAGCAGCCTCACCCCTTCTAGCGGGGGTCTAAATGAGCAGTTCTTC
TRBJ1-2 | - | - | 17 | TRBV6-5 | CASSYDLLGHENYGYTF | TGTGCCAGCAGTTACGATCTCCTCGGCCACGAAAACTATGGCTACACCTTC
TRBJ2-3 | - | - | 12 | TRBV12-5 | CASGLVEDTQYF | TGTGCTAGTGGTTTGGTGGAAGATACGCAGTATTTT
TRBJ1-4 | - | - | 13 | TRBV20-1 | CSAPKLSGEKLFF | TGCAGTGCCCCTAAGCTTTCCGGCGAAAAACTGTTTTTT
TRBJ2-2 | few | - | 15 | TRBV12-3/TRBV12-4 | CAARGRGADTGELFF | TGTGCCGCCAGGGGCAGGGGGGCGGACACCGGGGAGCTGTTTTTT
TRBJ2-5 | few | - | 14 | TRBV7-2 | CASSLEALQETQYF | TGTGCCAGCAGCTTAGAAGCACTGCAAGAGACCCAGTACTTC
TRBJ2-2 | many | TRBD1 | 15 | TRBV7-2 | CASSQTGAGTGELFF | TGTGCCAGCAGCCAGACAGGGGCGGGCACCGGGGAGCTGTTTTTT
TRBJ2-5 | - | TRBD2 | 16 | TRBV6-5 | CASSYSGVAGDESQYF | TGTGCCAGCAGTTACTCGGGGGTAGCGGGAGATGAGTCCCAGTACTTC
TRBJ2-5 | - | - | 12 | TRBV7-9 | CASSLSSETQYF | TGTGCCAGCAGCTTATCAAGTGAGACCCAGTACTTC
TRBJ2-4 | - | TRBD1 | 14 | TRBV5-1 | CASSPGQGENIQYF | TGCGCCAGCAGCCCCGGACAGGGGGAGAACATTCAGTACTTC
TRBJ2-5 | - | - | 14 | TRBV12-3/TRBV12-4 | CASTRGTYQETQYF | TGTGCCAGCACCCGAGGCACCTACCAAGAGACCCAGTACTTC
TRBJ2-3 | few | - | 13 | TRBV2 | CASKGGSTDTQYF | TGTGCCAGCAAGGGAGGATCTACAGATACGCAGTATTTT
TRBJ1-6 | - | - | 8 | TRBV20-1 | CKYSPLHF | TGCAAGTATTCACCCCTCCACTTT
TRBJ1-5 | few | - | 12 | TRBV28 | CASTGSDQPQHF | TGTGCCAGCACGGGGTCGGATCAGCCCCAGCATTTT
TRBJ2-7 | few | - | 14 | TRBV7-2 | CASSLVWTTYEQYF | TGTGCCAGCAGCTTAGTCTGGACAACCTACGAGCAGTACTTC
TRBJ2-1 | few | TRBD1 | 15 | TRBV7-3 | CASSLIRDRDNEQFF | TGTGCCAGCAGCTTAATCCGCGACAGGGACAATGAGCAGTTCTTC
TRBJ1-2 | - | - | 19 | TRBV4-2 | CASSQDLQQAFRGGYGYTF | TGTGCCAGCAGCCAAGATCTTCAGCAGGCGTTTCGGGGTGGCTATGGCTACACCTTC
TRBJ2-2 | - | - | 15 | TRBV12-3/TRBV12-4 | CASSLRGLNTGELFF | TGTGCCAGCAGTTTGCGGGGGCTAAACACCGGGGAGCTGTTTTTT
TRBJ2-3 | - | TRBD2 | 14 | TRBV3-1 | CASRPGLAGDTQYF | TGTGCCAGCAGACCCGGACTAGCGGGGGATACGCAGTATTTT
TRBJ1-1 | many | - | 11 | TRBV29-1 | CTGLRNTEAFF | TGTACAGGTCTGAGGAACACTGAAGCTTTCTTT
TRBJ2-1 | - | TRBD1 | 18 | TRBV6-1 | CASRKTKGGQGALGEQFF | TGTGCCAGCCGGAAGACCAAAGGAGGACAGGGGGCGTTGGGTGAGCAGTTCTTC
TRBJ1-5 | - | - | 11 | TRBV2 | CASSLRLSQHF | TGTGCCAGCAGTCTCCGTTTGTCCCAGCATTTT
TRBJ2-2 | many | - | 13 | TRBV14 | CASSQDLARELFF | TGTGCCAGCAGCCAAGATCTCGCCCGGGAGCTGTTTTTT
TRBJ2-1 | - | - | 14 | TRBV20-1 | CSASKGDLYNEQFF | TGCAGTGCTTCTAAGGGGGACCTATACAATGAGCAGTTCTTC
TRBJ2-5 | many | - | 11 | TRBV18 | CASSHQETQYF | TGTGCCAGCTCTCACCAAGAGACCCAGTACTTC
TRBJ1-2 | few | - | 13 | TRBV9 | CASSVEGTSGYTF | TGTGCCAGCAGCGTAGAGGGCACATCGGGCTACACCTTC
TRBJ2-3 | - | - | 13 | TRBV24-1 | CATSHASADTQYF | TGTGCCACCAGCCATGCTTCAGCAGATACGCAGTATTTT
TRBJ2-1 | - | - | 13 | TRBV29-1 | CSVRGLWDNEQFF | TGCAGCGTCCGGGGCCTCTGGGACAATGAGCAGTTCTTC